The present TCR beta chain was sequenced within a study of breast tumors, draining lymph nodes, adjacent tissues. Study results and caveats: Tumor and nontumor repertoires were significantly more similar in luminal-like than in basal-like breast cancer. Compared with lymph nodes, tumors were less diverse; compared with nontumor tissue, more.

Germline V gene lookup returns CDR1 MNHEY and CDR2 SVGAGI. This CDR3 is 14 amino acids long. V gave up 8 bases and J gave up 7 bases; unmatched junction bases: 10. The lymph nodes were axillary draining lymph nodes from breast cancer patients. TCRdb reanalysed the multiplex PCR reads using MiXCR and keeps one entry per CDR3 protein. In the table there are around 100,000 distinct CDR3 sequences, around 21% of which are singletons. This clonotype was seen many times. Its antigen is as yet unknown. The chain has TRBV6-5 and TRBJ1-4; 7 bases are a match to TRBD1. Source material: axillary lymph node tissue. This clonotype originated in a female donor with breast cancer. Some clones in this sample may be carry-over from other donors' samples. CDR3 amino acids: CASGMTGMGEKLFF. CDR3 DNA sequence: TGTGCCAGCGGGATGACAGGGATGGGTGAAAAACTGTTTTTT.